This note documents a single T cell receptor (beta chain) sequence. Its antigen is as yet unknown. Clones were read by immunoSEQ multiplex PCR, and TCRdb kept only the in-frame ones, dropping some. The data hold some 150,000 clones, with roughly 80% observed a single time. Per the germline V gene, CDR1 is SNHLY and CDR2 is FYNNEI. The length of the CDR3 is 13 residues. Trimming removed 5 bases at V and 0 bases at J, with 8 bases between. This specimen comes from a study of T cell responses to AZD1222 COVID-19 vaccine. Whole-study results and caveats: Nearly half of spike-specific TCRs reportedly target unmutated variant regions. Two AZD1222 doses significantly raised spike-specific TCR breadth and depth over controls. Donors were chiefly white British, with a greater number of females, and clonal diversity was perhaps underestimated.

V gene TRBV2 combines with J gene TRBJ2-7; possibly TRBD1 for D (5 bases). The receptor comes from an adult in good health. The source was peripheral blood, collected on day 0 of MenACWY control vaccination. CDR3 in amino acids: CASSRQTSYEQYV. CDR3 DNA: TGTGCCAGCAGTAGACAGACCTCCTACGAGCAGTACGTC.